This T cell receptor (beta chain) was recorded in a study of blood T cell repertoires in COVID-19. In the study overall: T cells, B-cell-depleted T cells, or PBMCs provided the cDNA or gDNA that served as material.

The CDR3 contains 14 residues. After removal of 8 bases from V and 5 bases from J, the junction contained 9 bases not matched to a gene. The V gene's germline CDR1 is MGHRA and CDR2 YSYEKL. Authors' methods: How many nucleated cells were present was estimated from reference gene primer amplification. Sequencing used immunoSEQ multiplex PCR; TCRdb keeps in-frame clones, though not all of them. The V and J calls and the clone size are those of that table, but D and trimming were determined from the DNA. The top ten clones hold roughly 2.2% of a sample with 110,000 or so clones, approximately 87% of them seen once.

The receptor's source is a woman aged 45-60 years with acute or convalescent COVID-19. V and J are TRBV4-1 and TRBJ1-2; 9 nucleotides align to TRBD1. Sequencing was done on a sample of peripheral blood. The CDR3 DNA reads as TGCGCCAGCGGACAGGGGATAAACTATTATGGCTACACCTTC. Amino acid sequence: CASGQGINYYGYTF.